One sample yielded the 14 T cell receptor beta chains listed below, sequenced in a study of T cells in localized non-small cell lung cancer. Some clones are missing from TCRdb's copy, which holds only in-frame ones; the method was immunoSEQ multiplex PCR. The table has roughly 19,000 clones, around 83% seen once; the top ten hold roughly 4%. Sequenced material: peripheral blood, taken before any cancer treatment. All receptors derive from a man aged 35 to 70 with stage I lung adenocarcinoma.

This rearrangement joins TRBV28 to TRBJ1-5; a possible D gene is TRBD1 (6 bases). Germline loops: CDR1 MDHEN, CDR2 SYDVKM. Trimming removed 0 bases from V and 10 bases from J, with 7 bases in between. The CDR3 sequence is 12 residues long. As DNA, the CDR3 is TGTGCCAGCAGTTTATGGGGGGGCCCCCAGCATTTT. This codes for CASSLWGGPQHF. Looking up the rest from reference TRBV28 and TRBJ1-5 gives the full variable domain: DVKVTQSSRYLVKRTGEKVFLECVQDMDHENMFWYRQDPGLGLRLIYFSYDVKMKEKGDIPEGYSVSREKKERFSLILESASTNQTSMYLCASSLWGGPQHFGDGTRLSIL.

The gene calls are TRBV7-2 and TRBJ2-5; 8 bases fit TRBD1. Germline CDR1 is SGHTA and CDR2 is FQGNSA. J lost 3 bases, V lost 1 base, and 7 bases had no gene match. The CDR3 extends over 16 amino acids. The CDR3 nucleotides are TGTGCCAGCAGCTTAGTAGGGACAGGTACTAAAGAGACCCAGTACTTC. Its protein is CASSLVGTGTKETQYF. Full variable domain (remainder filled in from reference TRBV7-2 and TRBJ2-5): GAGVSQSPSNKVTEKGKDVELRCDPISGHTALYWYRQSLGQGLEFLIYFQGNSAPDKSGLPSDRFSAERTGGSVSTLTIQRTQQEDSAVYLCASSLVGTGTKETQYFGPGTRLLVL.

The chain uses TRBV28 and TRBJ2-5; 7 bases are a match to TRBD1. This CDR3 is built from 16 residues. J was trimmed by 0 bases and V by 3 bases; bases with no gene match: 7. Germline V gene lookup returns CDR1 MDHEN and CDR2 SYDVKM. CDR3 amino acids: CASSFTRDSNQETQYF. The CDR3 bases are TGTGCCAGCAGTTTTACCCGGGACAGCAACCAAGAGACCCAGTACTTC.

The J gene is TRBJ2-5, the V gene TRBV5-1, with TRBD1 identical over 7 bases. The CDR3 is 15 residues long. Germline CDR1 and CDR2: SGHRS and YFSETQ. The V segment lost 4 bases and the J segment 2 bases; nucleotides outside the gene matches: 8. The CDR3 sequence: CASSRDSLYQETQYF. The CDR3 DNA is TGCGCCAGCAGCCGGGACAGCCTATATCAAGAGACCCAGTACTTC.

This clone was counted a few times. The rearrangement uses TRBV28 and TRBJ2-1, with a weak D call TRBD2 (5 bases). Trimming stripped 3 bases from V and 8 bases from J, with 8 bases between. In germline, CDR1 is MDHEN, CDR2 SYDVKM. This CDR3 comprises 12 residues. CDR3 loop: CASSLNSDEQFF. CDR3 nucleotide sequence: TGTGCCAGCAGTTTGAATAGCGATGAGCAGTTCTTC.

The chain is built from TRBV28 and TRBJ2-1; D is ambiguous. Germline assignment: CDR1 MDHEN and CDR2 SYDVKM. This CDR3 comprises 11 residues. Deletions cut 5 bases from V and 10 bases from J, with 9 bases between. CDR3 nucleotide sequence: TGTGCCAGCAGTCAACTCAACGAGCAGTTCTTC. It yields the protein CASSQLNEQFF.

The chain joins TRBV5-4 to TRBJ1-1; no reliable D call. From germline, CDR1 is SGHNT and CDR2 YYREEE (reference sequence). The CDR3 contains 14 residues. V lost 2 bases to trimming and J lost 1 base, with 9 bases between them. CDR3 sequence (DNA): TGTGCCAGCAGCTTTCGGAGGGCGAACACTGAAGCTTTCTTT. It translates to CASSFRRANTEAFF.

This clone was counted once. V is TRBV28 and J is TRBJ2-7; D perhaps matches TRBD1 (6 bases). This CDR3 spans 15 amino acids. With 5 bases removed from V and 0 bases from J, the gap between germline ends came to 14 bases. Germline CDR1 is MDHEN and CDR2 is SYDVKM. The CDR3 spells CASSKPTGFSYEQYF. CDR3 bases: TGTGCCAGCAGTAAACCGACAGGCTTCTCCTACGAGCAGTACTTC.

This chain uses TRBV28 with TRBJ1-5, with TRBD1 matching over 10 bases. CDR1 and CDR2 from the germline V gene are MDHEN and SYDVKM. The CDR3 spans 16 residues. V gave up 4 bases and J gave up 6 bases; unmatched junction bases: 9. CDR3: CASSSAGTGVIQPQHF. The CDR3 bases are TGTGCCAGCAGTTCAGCCGGGACAGGGGTCATTCAGCCCCAGCATTTT.

V and J are TRBV18 and TRBJ2-7; 8 positions match TRBD2. With 0 bases clipped from V and 7 bases from J, the junction kept 5 bases outside the gene matches. This CDR3 comprises 14 residues. Germline V gene lookup returns CDR1 KGHSH and CDR2 LQKENI. CDR3 nucleotide sequence: TGTGCCAGCTCACCACCTAGCGGGAATCGAGAGCAGTACTTC. Encoded protein: CASSPPSGNREQYF.

The chain joins TRBV5-1 to TRBJ2-7, with 12 positions matching TRBD1. The CDR3 loop spans 16 amino acids. Unmatched junction bases numbered 6, after V lost 0 bases and J lost 5 bases. Per germline, CDR1 SGHRS and CDR2 YFSETQ. The CDR3 region is CASSLVGTGGKNEQYF. The CDR3 DNA reads as TGCGCCAGCAGCTTGGTGGGGACAGGGGGCAAGAACGAGCAGTACTTC.

The chain recombines TRBV6-6 with TRBJ2-7; maybe TRBD2 (5 bases). Germline CDR1 and CDR2: MNHNY and SVGAGI (reference sequence). The germline V and J ends were trimmed by 4 bases and 3 bases, with 13 bases remaining between them. This CDR3 is 14 amino acids long. DNA of the CDR3: TGTGCCAGCAGTTCTACTTGGACTGACTACGAGCAGTACTTC. It translates to CASSSTWTDYEQYF.

The chain links TRBV7-2 to TRBJ2-7; maybe TRBD2 (6 bases). Germline loops: CDR1 SGHTA, CDR2 FQGNSA. V lost 1 base to trimming and J lost 2 bases, with 9 bases between them. CDR3 length: 14 amino acids. CDR3 DNA: TGTGCCAGCAGCTTAGGGGGAGGCCCCTACGAGCAGTACTTC. Protein: CASSLGGGPYEQYF. Filled out from reference TRBV7-2 and TRBJ2-7, the complete variable domain reads GAGVSQSPSNKVTEKGKDVELRCDPISGHTALYWYRQSLGQGLEFLIYFQGNSAPDKSGLPSDRFSAERTGGSVSTLTIQRTQQEDSAVYLCASSLGGGPYEQYFGPGTRLTVT.

As regards this clone: The same CDR3 also results from other DNA sequences found in this sample. The V call is TRBV5-4, the J call TRBJ1-2; 8 bases line up with TRBD1. V was pared by 6 bases and J by 1 base, with 11 bases of the junction left unmatched. In germline, CDR1 is SGHNT, CDR2 YYREEE (reference sequence). The CDR3 spans 16 residues. The CDR3 loop reads CASTPDRARDNYGYTF. CDR3 DNA sequence: TGTGCCAGCACCCCGGACAGGGCGCGGGATAACTATGGCTACACCTTC.